The entry that follows covers one T cell receptor beta chain sequence. The data originate from a study of blood T cell repertoires in COVID-19. Sequencing was performed with immunoSEQ multiplex PCR; in TCRdb, only in-frame clones are kept and a portion is missing. Counted here are roughly 400,000 clones, under 90% occurring once; the ten biggest clones make up about 1.7%. The length of the CDR3 is 14 residues. Germline CDR1 and CDR2: SGHRS and YFSETQ. V was trimmed by 4 bases and J by 8 bases, leaving 13 bases between them. This rearrangement joins TRBV5-1 to TRBJ1-6; maybe TRBD1 (5 bases). The origin of this receptor is a woman aged 30 to 39 who had recovered from COVID-19. The sample taken for sequencing was PBMCs or T cells enriched from blood (not recorded which). In DNA, the CDR3 is TGCGCCAGCAGCCTTGGGGGGTTGGATTCACCCCTCCACTTT. Protein: CASSLGGLDSPLHF.